This T cell receptor (beta chain) was sequenced during a study of blood T cell repertoires in COVID-19. The authors' processing: The assay estimated nucleated cells by amplifying reference gene primers. The method was immunoSEQ multiplex PCR; TCRdb's version includes in-frame clones alone and lacks a portion of them. The DNA gave D and trimming, while V, J and clone size come from that table. The sample shows 110,000 or so clones, about 74% of them seen only once. From germline, CDR1 is LGHDT and CDR2 YNNKEL (reference sequence). The CDR3 totals 15 residues. V was pared by 4 bases and J by 7 bases, with 10 bases of the junction left unmatched. This clone was seen a few times.

The specimen was peripheral blood. The chain joins TRBV3-1 (or the pseudogene TRBV3-2) to TRBJ1-2; 9 positions match TRBD1. This clonotype originated in a man in his 70s with acute or convalescent COVID-19. The CDR3 protein is CASSPAGGQGAGYTF. The CDR3 DNA reads TGTGCCAGCAGCCCGGCAGGGGGACAGGGAGCTGGCTACACCTTC.